This is a list of T cell receptor beta chains from one sample in a study of T cells in Graves' hyperthyroidism and ophthalmopathy. TCRdb re-called the multiplex PCR reads through MiXCR, storing one row per CDR3 protein. The repertoire holds about 570,000 distinct CDR3 sequences, 14% seen once, with around 13% in the top ten. Specimen: blood. These receptor sequences come from a woman between 35 and 50 years old with Graves' hyperthyroidism. Both conserved end residues are part of each CDR3. The order of the fields is clone size, J gene, V gene, D gene, CDR3 DNA, CDR3 protein. A D gene is named only where the DNA matches it firmly. Size values are once, few and many counts, or a class for expanded clones, and some rows have none.

-,TRBJ2-1,TRBV10-2,TRBD2,TGCGCCAGCAGGGTGACTAGCGGGGGTTTCAATGAGCAGTTCTTC,CASRVTSGGFNEQFF
-,TRBJ1-5,TRBV28,-,TGTGCCAGCAGTTTTTCCGGGACATACGTCAATCAGCCCCAGCATTTT,CASSFSGTYVNQPQHF
many,TRBJ2-1,TRBV20-1,-,TGCAGTGCTCCCCGGCAGGGGGGGGTTAGAAGTGAGCAGTTCTTC,CSAPRQGGVRSEQFF
-,TRBJ2-3,TRBV30,TRBD2,TGTGCCTGGCCCCTCTTGGGACTAGCGGGAGGGCAGCCTAGCACAGATACGCAGTATTTT,CAWPLLGLAGGQPSTDTQYF
many,TRBJ2-3,TRBV5-1,TRBD2,TGCGCCAGCAGCTTGCCCGCTACTAGCGGGAGCACAGATACGCAGTATTTT,CASSLPATSGSTDTQYF
-,TRBJ1-5,TRBV10-2,-,TGCGCCAGCAGGGCGCTAGGGGAATATCAGCCCCAGCATTTT,CASRALGEYQPQHF
many,TRBJ2-1,TRBV2,-,TGTGCCAGTACAGGGAAGAATGAGCAGTTCTTC,CASTGKNEQFF
few,TRBJ2-2,TRBV6-2/TRBV6-3,-,TGTGCCAGCACGGTCGGTTCCGGGGAGCTGTTTTTT,CASTVGSGELFF
many,TRBJ2-7,TRBV7-8,-,TGTGCCAGCAGCCTCGGGTCTACCCCGCGCTACGAGCAGTACTTC,CASSLGSTPRYEQYF
many,TRBJ2-1,TRBV5-8,-,TGTGCCAGCAGCTCCAGGGGTGGTAGCTCCTACAATGAGCAGTTCTTC,CASSSRGGSSYNEQFF
-,TRBJ2-1,TRBV19,-,TGTGCCAGTAGGGCACAGGGAAAGGTCAATGAGCAGTTCTTC,CASRAQGKVNEQFF
many,TRBJ2-7,TRBV5-1,-,TGCGCCAGCAGCTTGGACGGCGGGGGCCCCTACGAGCAGTACTTC,CASSLDGGGPYEQYF
many,TRBJ1-2,TRBV11-3,-,TGTGCCAGCAGCGCAGAGTTCGCTTATGGCTACACCTTC,CASSAEFAYGYTF
many,TRBJ2-7,TRBV27,TRBD2,TGTGCCAGCAGTGCCGGGACTAGCGAATGGTACTCCTACGAGCAGTACTTC,CASSAGTSEWYSYEQYF
-,TRBJ2-1,TRBV28,TRBD2,TGTGCCAGCAGCCCAGGACTAGCGGGAAAGGAGCAGTTCTTC,CASSPGLAGKEQFF
-,TRBJ2-5,TRBV18,-,TGTGCCAGCTTGGGCGGGGTCGAGGAGACCCAGTACTTC,CASLGGVEETQYF